The source of this T cell receptor beta chain is a study of blood T cell repertoires in COVID-19. Study at large: Samples representing acute and convalescent COVID-19 were sourced from the United States, Italy and Spain. T cells, B-cell-depleted T cells, or PBMCs supplied cDNA or gDNA.

In the original analysis: Amplification with reference gene primers provided the estimates of nucleated cell counts. Here immunoSEQ multiplex PCR was the method, and the copy in TCRdb shows in-frame clones only, minus some. V and J calls and clone size come straight from that table; D and trimming were deduced from the DNA. This sample yields 25,000 to 30,000 clones, of which 65% to 90% are seen a single time; approximately 25% belongs to the top ten. Trimming left V 1 base short and J 5 bases short, with 8 bases between. CDR1 is LGHDT and CDR2 is YNNKEL in the germline V gene (reference sequence). The CDR3 runs 13 residues.

The rearrangement uses TRBV3-1 (or the pseudogene TRBV3-2) and TRBJ1-2, with D unresolved. The clonotype originates from a human donor in a cohort sampled during active COVID-19. The sequenced sample consisted of peripheral blood. The CDR3 DNA reads TGTGCCAGCAGCCAAGTTGGGGAGTATGGCTACACCTTC. Protein product: CASSQVGEYGYTF.